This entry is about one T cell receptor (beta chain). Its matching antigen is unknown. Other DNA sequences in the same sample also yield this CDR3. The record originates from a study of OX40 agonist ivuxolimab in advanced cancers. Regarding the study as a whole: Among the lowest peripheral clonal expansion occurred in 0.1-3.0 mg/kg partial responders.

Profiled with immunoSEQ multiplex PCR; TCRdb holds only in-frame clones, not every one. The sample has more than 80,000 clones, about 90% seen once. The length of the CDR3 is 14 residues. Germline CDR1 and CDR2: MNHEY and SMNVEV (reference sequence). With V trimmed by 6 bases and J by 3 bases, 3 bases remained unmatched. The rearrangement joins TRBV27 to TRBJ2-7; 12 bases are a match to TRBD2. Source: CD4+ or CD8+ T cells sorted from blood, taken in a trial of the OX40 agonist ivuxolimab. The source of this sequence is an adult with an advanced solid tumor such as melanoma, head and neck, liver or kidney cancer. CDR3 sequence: CASSLTSGSYEQYF. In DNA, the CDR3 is TGTGCCAGCAGCTTGACTAGCGGGAGCTACGAGCAGTACTTC.